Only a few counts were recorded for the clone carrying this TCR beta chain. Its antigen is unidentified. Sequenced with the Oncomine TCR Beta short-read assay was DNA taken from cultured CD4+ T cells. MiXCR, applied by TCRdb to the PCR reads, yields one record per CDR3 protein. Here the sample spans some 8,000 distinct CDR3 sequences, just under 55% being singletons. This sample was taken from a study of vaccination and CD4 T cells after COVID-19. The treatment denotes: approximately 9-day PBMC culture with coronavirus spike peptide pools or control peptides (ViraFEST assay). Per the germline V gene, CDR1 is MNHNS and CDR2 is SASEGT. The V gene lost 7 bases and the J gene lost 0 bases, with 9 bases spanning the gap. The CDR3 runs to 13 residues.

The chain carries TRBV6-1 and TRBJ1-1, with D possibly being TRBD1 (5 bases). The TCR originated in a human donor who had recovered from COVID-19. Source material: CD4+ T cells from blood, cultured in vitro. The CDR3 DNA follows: TGTGCCAGCACAAAGGGGCTGAACACTGAAGCTTTCTTT. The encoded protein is CASTKGLNTEAFF.